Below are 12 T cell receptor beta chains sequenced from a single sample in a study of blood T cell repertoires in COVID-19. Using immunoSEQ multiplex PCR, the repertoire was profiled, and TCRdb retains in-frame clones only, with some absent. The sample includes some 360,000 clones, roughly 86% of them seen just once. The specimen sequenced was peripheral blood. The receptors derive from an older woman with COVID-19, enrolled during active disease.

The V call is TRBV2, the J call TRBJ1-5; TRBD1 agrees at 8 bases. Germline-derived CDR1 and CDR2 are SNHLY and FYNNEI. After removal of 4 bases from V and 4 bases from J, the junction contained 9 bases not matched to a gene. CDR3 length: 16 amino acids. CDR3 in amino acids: CASSALTGGGNQPQHF. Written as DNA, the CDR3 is TGTGCCAGCAGTGCGCTTACAGGGGGAGGGAATCAGCCCCAGCATTTT.

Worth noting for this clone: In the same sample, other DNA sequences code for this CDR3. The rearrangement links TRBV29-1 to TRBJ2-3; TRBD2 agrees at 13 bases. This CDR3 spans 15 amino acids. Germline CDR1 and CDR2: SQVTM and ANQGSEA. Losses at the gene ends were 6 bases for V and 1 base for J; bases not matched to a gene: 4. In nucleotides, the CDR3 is TGCAGCGTGGGAGGACTAGCGGGGGGCACAGATACGCAGTATTTT. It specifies CSVGGLAGGTDTQYF.

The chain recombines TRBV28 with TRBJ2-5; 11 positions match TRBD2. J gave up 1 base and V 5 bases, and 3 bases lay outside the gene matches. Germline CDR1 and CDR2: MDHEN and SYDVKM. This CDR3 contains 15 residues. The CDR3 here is CASSELAGVQETQYF. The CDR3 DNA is TGTGCCAGCAGTGAACTAGCGGGGGTCCAAGAGACCCAGTACTTC.

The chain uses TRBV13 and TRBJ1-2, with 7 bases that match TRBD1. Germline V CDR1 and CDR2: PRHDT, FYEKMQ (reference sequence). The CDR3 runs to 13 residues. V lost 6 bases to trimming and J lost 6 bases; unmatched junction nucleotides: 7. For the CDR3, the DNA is TGTGCCAGCAGTGAATCAGGGGGAAATGGCTACACCTTC. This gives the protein CASSESGGNGYTF.

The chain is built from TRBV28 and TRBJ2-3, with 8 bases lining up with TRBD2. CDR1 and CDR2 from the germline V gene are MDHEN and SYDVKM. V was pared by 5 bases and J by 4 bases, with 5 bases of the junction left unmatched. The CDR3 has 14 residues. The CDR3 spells CASSTGGPADTQYF. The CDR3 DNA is TGTGCCAGCAGTACGGGGGGGCCGGCAGATACGCAGTATTTT.

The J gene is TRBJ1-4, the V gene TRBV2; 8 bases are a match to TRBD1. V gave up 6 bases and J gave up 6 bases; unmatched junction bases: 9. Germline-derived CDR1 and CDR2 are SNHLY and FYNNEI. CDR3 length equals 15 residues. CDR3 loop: CASSLIRGRDEKLFF. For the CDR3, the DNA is TGTGCCAGCAGCCTTATCAGGGGGCGGGATGAAAAACTGTTTTTT.

The chain's CDR3 is CASSLISGQGANYGYTF. The CDR3 DNA reads TGCGCCAGCAGCCTAATCTCGGGACAGGGGGCTAACTATGGCTACACCTTC. The chain uses TRBV4-1 and TRBJ1-2; 11 positions match TRBD1. V lost 4 bases, J lost 0 bases, and 7 bases stayed unmatched. Germline V gene data show CDR1 as MGHRA and CDR2 as YSYEKL. The CDR3 loop spans 17 amino acids.

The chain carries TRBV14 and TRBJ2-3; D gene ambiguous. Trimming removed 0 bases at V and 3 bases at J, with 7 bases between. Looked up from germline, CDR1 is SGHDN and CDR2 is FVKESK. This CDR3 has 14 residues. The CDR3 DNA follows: TGTGCCAGCAGCCAAGAGGCAAAGACAGATACGCAGTATTTT. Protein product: CASSQEAKTDTQYF.

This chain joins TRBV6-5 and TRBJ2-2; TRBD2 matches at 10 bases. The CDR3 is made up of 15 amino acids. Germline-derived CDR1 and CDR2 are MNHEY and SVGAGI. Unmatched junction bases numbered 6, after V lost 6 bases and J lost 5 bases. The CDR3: CASSPGLASTGELFF. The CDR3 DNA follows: TGTGCCAGCAGCCCGGGACTAGCGTCAACCGGGGAGCTGTTTTTT.

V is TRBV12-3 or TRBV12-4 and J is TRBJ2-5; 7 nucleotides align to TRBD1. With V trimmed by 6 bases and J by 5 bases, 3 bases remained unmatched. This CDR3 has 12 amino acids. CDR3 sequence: CASSDRVETQYF. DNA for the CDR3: TGTGCCAGCAGCGACAGGGTTGAGACCCAGTACTTC.

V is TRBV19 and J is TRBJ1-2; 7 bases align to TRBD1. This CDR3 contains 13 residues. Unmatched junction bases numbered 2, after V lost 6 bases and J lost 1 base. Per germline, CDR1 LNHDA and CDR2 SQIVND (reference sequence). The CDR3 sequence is CASSQGGNYGYTF. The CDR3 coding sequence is TGTGCCAGTAGCCAGGGGGGTAACTATGGCTACACCTTC.

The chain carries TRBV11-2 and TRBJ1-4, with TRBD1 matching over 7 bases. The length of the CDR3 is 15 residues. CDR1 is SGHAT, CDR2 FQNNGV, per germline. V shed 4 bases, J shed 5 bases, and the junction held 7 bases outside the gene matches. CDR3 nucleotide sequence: TGTGCCAGCAGCTCCTTCAGGGGGGAAAATGAAAAACTGTTTTTT. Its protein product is CASSSFRGENEKLFF.